What follows describes a single TCR beta chain. What it binds is not known. Researchers ran the PCR with 60 Vbeta and 13 Jbeta primers. TCRdb keeps only in-frame clones here, not all; method: immunoSEQ multiplex PCR. Among some 170,000 clones listed, approximately 78% were seen once. This record belongs to a study of cytomegalovirus exposure and HLA in healthy donors. Overall study findings and caveats: What a later analysis showed was that several of the most significant clusters appeared linked to common viral pathogens.

CDR3 length equals 16 residues. CDR1 is MNHNS, CDR2 SASEGT, per germline. Trimming stripped 4 bases from V and 3 bases from J, with 19 bases between. This donor had no CMV serostatus on record. This receptor was taken from a human donor in good health. The J gene is TRBJ2-7, the V gene TRBV6-1; TRBD2 might be the D (5 bases). The sequencing sample was made of PBMCs. The CDR3 DNA sequence: TGTGCCAGCAGTGGCCCCACGAGGGAACGGGACTACGAGCAGTACTTC. Translation gives CASSGPTRERDYEQYF.